This T cell receptor (beta chain) was recovered during a study of T cells in Graves' hyperthyroidism and ophthalmopathy. V gave up 3 bases and J gave up 0 bases, with 9 bases separating them. Germline CDR1 is MNHEY and CDR2 is SVGAGI. The CDR3 is made up of 14 amino acids. This clonotype was found a few times. There were TCR beta CDR3 regions amplified from RNA transcripts. HTBI primers were used for first-round RT-PCR of the TCR CDR3. MiXCR, run by TCRdb on the multiplex PCR reads, gives a single entry per CDR3 protein. Counted here are hundreds of thousands of distinct CDR3 sequences, around a sixth occurring once; the ten biggest clones make up roughly 25%.

The receptor was isolated from a woman between 18 and 30 years old with Graves' hyperthyroidism that later progressed to Graves' ophthalmopathy. The sequencing sample was made of blood. The V call is TRBV6-5, the J call TRBJ2-7; D uncertain. This CDR3 is CASSYRTGSYEQYF. As DNA, the CDR3 is TGTGCCAGCAGTTATCGAACGGGCTCCTACGAGCAGTACTTC.